This T cell receptor beta chain comes out of a study of T-cell memory formation after mild COVID-19. Study-wide findings and caveats: Clones contracting over day 15 to 85 were CD4/CD8 balanced, with later expanders leaning CD4+. Mainly CM and EM harbored the contracting CD4+ clones; mainly EMRA harbored the CD8+ ones.

The germline V gene has CDR1 LNHDA and CDR2 SQIVND (reference sequence). The CDR3 is 16 residues long. V lost 8 bases to trimming and J lost 0 bases; unmatched junction nucleotides: 9. Regarding this clonotype: The antigen is undetermined.

TCRdb called the 5' RACE reads again in MiXCR, with one record for every CDR3 protein. Here the sample spans 250,000 to 300,000 distinct CDR3 sequences, around 16% being singletons. The chain has TRBV19 and TRBJ1-5; 8 positions agree with TRBD1. This TCR was recovered from a man aged 18 to 29 who had mild COVID-19 (a few samples of this study predate the infection). Cell type and time point are not known. The sequencing sample was made of PBMCs or a T cell subset sorted from them (not recorded which). The CDR3 region is CASWGRGLLSNQPQHF. Written as DNA, the CDR3 is TGTGCCAGTTGGGGCAGGGGGCTTCTTAGCAATCAGCCCCAGCATTTT. Supplemented by reference TRBV19 and TRBJ1-5, the full variable domain reads DGGITQSPKYLFRKEGQNVTLSCEQNLNHDAMYWYRQDPGQGLRLIYYSQIVNDFQKGDIAEGYSVSREKKESFPLTVTSAQKNPTAFYLCASWGRGLLSNQPQHFGDGTRLSIL.